This TCR beta chain was identified during a study of blood T cell repertoires in COVID-19. Some clones are missing from TCRdb's copy, which holds only in-frame ones; the method was immunoSEQ multiplex PCR. The sample shows almost 500,000 clones, around 85% of them seen only once. This CDR3 comprises 12 residues. With 2 bases removed from V and 6 bases from J, the gap between germline ends came to 8 bases. Per germline, CDR1 LNHNV and CDR2 YYDKDF (reference sequence). The clonotype comes from a woman aged 55 to 70 who had recovered from COVID-19. The chain has TRBV15 and TRBJ2-7; possibly TRBD1 for D (5 bases). Sequenced material: PBMCs or T cells enriched from blood (not recorded which). For the CDR3, the DNA is TGTGCCACCAGCAGAAGGGGTTCCGAGCAGTACGTC. Residues: CATSRRGSEQYV.